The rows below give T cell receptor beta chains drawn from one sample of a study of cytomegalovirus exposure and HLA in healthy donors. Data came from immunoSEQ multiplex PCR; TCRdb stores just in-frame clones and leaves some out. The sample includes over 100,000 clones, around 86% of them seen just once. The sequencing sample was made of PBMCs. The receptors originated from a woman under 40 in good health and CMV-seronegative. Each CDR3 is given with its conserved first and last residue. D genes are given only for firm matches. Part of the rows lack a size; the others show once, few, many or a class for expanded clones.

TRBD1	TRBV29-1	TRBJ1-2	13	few	TGCAGCGTTGGGACAGGGATCAACTATGGCTACACCTTC	CSVGTGINYGYTF
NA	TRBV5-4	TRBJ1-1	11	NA	TGTGCCAGCAGCTCCTACACTGAAGCTTTCTTT	CASSSYTEAFF
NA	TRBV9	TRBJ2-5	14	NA	TGTGCCAGCAGCTCCGGACATACCCAAGAGACCCAGTACTTC	CASSSGHTQETQYF
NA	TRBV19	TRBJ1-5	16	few	TGTGCCAGTCAGACATGGGAAGACAGGCCCAATCAGCCCCAGCATTTT	CASQTWEDRPNQPQHF
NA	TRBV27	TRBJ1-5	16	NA	TGTGCCAGCAGTCCGGACGGAGGTTATAGCAATCAGCCCCAGCATTTT	CASSPDGGYSNQPQHF
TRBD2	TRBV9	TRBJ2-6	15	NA	TGTGCCAGCAGCCCTGCGGGGGCTGGGGCCAACGTCCTGACTTTC	CASSPAGAGANVLTF
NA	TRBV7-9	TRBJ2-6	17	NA	TGTGCCAGCAGCCTTCCCCTATCCGTGGCTGGGGCCAACGTCCTGACTTTC	CASSLPLSVAGANVLTF
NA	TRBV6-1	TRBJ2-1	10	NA	TGTGCCAGCAGTGAAGGGCCCGCGTTCTTC	CASSEGPAFF
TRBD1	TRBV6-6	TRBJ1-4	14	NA	TGTGCCAGCAGTGACGGACAGGGGGTGGAAAAACTGTTTTTT	CASSDGQGVEKLFF
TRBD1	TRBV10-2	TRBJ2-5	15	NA	TGCGCCAGCAGTGAGTCTGGGACAGGACAAGAGACCCAGTACTTC	CASSESGTGQETQYF
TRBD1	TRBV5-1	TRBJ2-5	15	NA	TGCGCCAGCAGCTTGGAGGGACAGGGCCGAGAGACCCAGTACTTC	CASSLEGQGRETQYF
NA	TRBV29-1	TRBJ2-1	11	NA	TGCAGCGTGACGGGCTACAATGAGCAGTTCTTC	CSVTGYNEQFF